Below, one T cell receptor (beta chain) is given with its context. V was pared by 4 bases and J by 4 bases, with 2 bases of the junction left unmatched. CDR1 is SGHNT and CDR2 is YYREEE in the germline V gene (reference sequence). CDR3 length equals 14 residues. In the original analysis: Using reference gene primer amplification, nucleated cell counts were estimated. TCRdb keeps only in-frame clones here, not all; method: immunoSEQ multiplex PCR. That table is the source of V, J and clone size, and D and trimming were worked out from the DNA. This sample has 75,000 to 100,000 clones; 80% to 90% occur once, and the top ten carry 15%. This record comes from a study of blood T cell repertoires in COVID-19. Study context: Material from acute and convalescent COVID-19 was sourced from the United States, Italy and Spain.

V and J are TRBV5-4 and TRBJ2-1; 10 nucleotides line up with TRBD1. The TCR comes from a human donor in a cohort sampled during active COVID-19. Material for sequencing was peripheral blood. This CDR3 reads CASSEGQGYNEQFF. Here the CDR3 DNA reads TGTGCCAGCAGCGAGGGACAGGGGTACAATGAGCAGTTCTTC.